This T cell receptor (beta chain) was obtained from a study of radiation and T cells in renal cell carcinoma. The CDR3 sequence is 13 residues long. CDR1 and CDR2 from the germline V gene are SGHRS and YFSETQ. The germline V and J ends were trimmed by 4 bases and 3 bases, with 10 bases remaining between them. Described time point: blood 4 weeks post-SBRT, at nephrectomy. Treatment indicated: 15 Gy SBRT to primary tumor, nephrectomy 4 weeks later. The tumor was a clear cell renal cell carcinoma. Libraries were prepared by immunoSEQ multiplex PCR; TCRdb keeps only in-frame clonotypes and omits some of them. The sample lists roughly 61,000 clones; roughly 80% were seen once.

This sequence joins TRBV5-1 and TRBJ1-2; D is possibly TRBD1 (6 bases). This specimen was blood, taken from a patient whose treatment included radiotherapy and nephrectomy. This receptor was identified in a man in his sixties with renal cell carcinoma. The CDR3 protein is CASSTTGDYGYTF. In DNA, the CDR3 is TGCGCCAGCAGCACGACAGGTGACTATGGCTACACCTTC.